Included here is one T cell receptor (beta chain) sequence, with context. The J segment lost 3 bases and the V segment lost 4 bases, leaving 5 bases of the junction unmatched. The germline V gene encodes CDR1 SGHRS and CDR2 YFSETQ. There are 15 residues in the CDR3. These data are taken from a study of blood T cell repertoires in COVID-19. The overall study: Sites across the United States, Italy and Spain contributed samples from acute and convalescent COVID-19.

The protocol was immunoSEQ multiplex PCR, while the TCRdb copy is restricted to in-frame clones and leaves out a portion. This table holds about 230,000 clones, 70% to 90% found once. Donors were grouped by their self-reported clinical history. Cohort 3 recovered donors had two negative PCRs, clearance, or symptom resolution. V usage is TRBV5-1 and J usage is TRBJ1-1, with 11 nucleotides matching TRBD1. This receptor was identified in a man aged 25 to 40 who had recovered from COVID-19. Specimen: PBMCs or T cells enriched from blood (not recorded which). CDR3 region: CASSGQGAKDTEAFF. In DNA, the CDR3 is TGCGCCAGCAGCGGACAGGGGGCAAAGGACACTGAAGCTTTCTTT.